Listed below are T cell receptor beta chains from one sample, sequenced in a study of cytomegalovirus exposure and HLA in healthy donors. Profiled with immunoSEQ multiplex PCR; TCRdb holds only in-frame clones, not every one. The sample table includes 150,000 to 250,000 clones. The sequenced sample was PBMCs. Receptors originate from a boy younger than 18 in good health and CMV-seronegative. Each CDR3 is given with its conserved first and last residue. Each record gives: CDR3 length, J gene, V gene, CDR3 protein.

17 | TRBJ1-5 | TRBV4-2 | CASSQVGTGMSNQPQHF
17 | TRBJ2-7 | TRBV4-1 | CASSQDVASGSSYEQYF
12 | TRBJ2-1 | TRBV28 | CASSLYGNEQFF
11 | TRBJ1-2 | TRBV28 | CASSLGRLIIF
17 | TRBJ1-6 | TRBV7-6 | CASSLGRRGFSNSPLHF
18 | TRBJ1-2 | TRBV10-1 | CASSEGSQGTDPNYGYTF
13 | TRBJ1-6 | TRBV2 | CASNYRGSSPLHF
16 | TRBJ2-1 | TRBV13 | CASSLRRGGLRLEQFF
15 | TRBJ2-7 | TRBV2 | CASSSDRETFYEQYF
14 | TRBJ2-3 | TRBV5-1 | CASSLDYRGQIQDF
15 | TRBJ2-3 | TRBV5-4 | CASSRALDGGDTQYF
14 | TRBJ2-5 | TRBV5-1 | CASSLWTGQETQYF
15 | TRBJ2-1 | TRBV5-4 | CASSPLAGGRNEQFF
15 | TRBJ2-3 | TRBV7-3 | CASSFGGALSDTQYF
16 | TRBJ2-5 | TRBV5-1 | CASSLFPSGGVETQYF
16 | TRBJ1-1 | TRBV7-9 | CASSRKTLTVNTEAFF
13 | TRBJ1-2 | TRBV7-8 | CASSLRTGDPYTF
12 | TRBJ1-1 | TRBV6-4 | CASPTGETEAFF
17 | TRBJ2-3 | TRBV14 | CASSQVSSAGVVDTQYF
14 | TRBJ2-2 | TRBV5-4 | CASSFRQVPGELFF
17 | TRBJ1-2 | TRBV7-6 | CASSLRGSRAGVHGYTF
15 | TRBJ2-2 | TRBV6-5 | CASSLGGVGTGELFF
18 | TRBJ2-4 | TRBV5-8 | CASSLGDRGNLAKNIQYF
14 | TRBJ1-4 | TRBV30 | CAWSAPDRGLKLFF
16 | TRBJ1-3 | TRBV4-2 | CASSSQGAISGNTIYF
13 | TRBJ2-5 | TRBV7-3 | CASSSGERETQYF
15 | TRBJ2-7 | TRBV14 | CASSQLTVPPYEQYF
14 | TRBJ1-1 | TRBV6-5 | CASSYSTSGAEAFF
17 | TRBJ2-3 | TRBV25-1 | CASSERLGGWPTDTQYF
13 | TRBJ2-7 | TRBV28 | CASKRTGPKEQYF
19 | TRBJ2-3 | TRBV5-4 | CASSSPGTSGGTSTDTQYF
16 | TRBJ2-2 | TRBV9 | CASSVENLINTGELFF
14 | TRBJ2-3 | TRBV5-1 | CASSLTPGRDTQYF
18 | TRBJ1-4 | TRBV18 | CASSPQELDSYYNEKLFF
14 | TRBJ2-4 | TRBV4-1 | CASSQFSGGYIQYF
15 | TRBJ2-6 | TRBV6-4 | CASRPDGAGANVLTF
16 | TRBJ2-1 | TRBV6-1 | CASSARLVQLNNEQFF
15 | TRBJ2-3 | TRBV5-1 | CASSLGRAAKDTQYF
11 | TRBJ2-7 | TRBV2 | CASSEYYEQYF
13 | TRBJ1-2 | TRBV9 | CASSVGQGYGYTF
16 | TRBJ2-2 | TRBV5-1 | CASSLLAGGTTGELFF
14 | TRBJ1-1 | TRBV18 | CASSPGPLNTEAFF
13 | TRBJ1-1 | TRBV6-5 | CASSRPPSTEAFF
16 | TRBJ2-3 | TRBV5-6 | CASSFKAGGSTDTQYF
15 | TRBJ1-1 | TRBV19 | CASSSVGQKNTEAFF
15 | TRBJ2-7 | TRBV18 | CASSPGQGVLLEQYF
15 | TRBJ2-1 | TRBV4-2 | CASSHPTGSYNEQFF
12 | TRBJ2-7 | TRBV15 | CATSRQGYEQYF
13 | TRBJ2-3 | TRBV7-2 | CASSLIPTDTQYF
16 | TRBJ1-2 | TRBV5-1 | CASSPRRDRSDYGYTF
13 | TRBJ1-6 | TRBV28 | CASSLDSNSPLHF
14 | TRBJ1-2 | TRBV7-2 | CASSSAEPVYGYTF
14 | TRBJ1-1 | TRBV14 | CASSRSPGHFEAFF
17 | TRBJ2-5 | TRBV27 | CASSLSPLGTGEETQYF
13 | TRBJ1-2 | TRBV28 | CASRTGVDYGYTF
14 | TRBJ1-5 | TRBV6-1 | CASSAGGGNQPQHF
16 | TRBJ2-7 | TRBV4-1 | CASSPAYGSFAYEQYF